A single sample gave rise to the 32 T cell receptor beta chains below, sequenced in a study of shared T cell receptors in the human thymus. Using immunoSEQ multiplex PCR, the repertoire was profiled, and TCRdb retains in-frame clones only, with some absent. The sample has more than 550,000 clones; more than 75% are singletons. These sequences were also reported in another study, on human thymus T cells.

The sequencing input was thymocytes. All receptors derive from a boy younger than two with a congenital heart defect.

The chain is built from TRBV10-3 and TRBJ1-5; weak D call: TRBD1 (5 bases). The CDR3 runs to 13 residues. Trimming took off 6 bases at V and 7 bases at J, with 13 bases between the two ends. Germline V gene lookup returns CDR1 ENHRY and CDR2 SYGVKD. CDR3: CAIRGGKEQPQHF. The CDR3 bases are TGTGCCATCAGGGGGGGGAAAGAACAGCCCCAGCATTTT.

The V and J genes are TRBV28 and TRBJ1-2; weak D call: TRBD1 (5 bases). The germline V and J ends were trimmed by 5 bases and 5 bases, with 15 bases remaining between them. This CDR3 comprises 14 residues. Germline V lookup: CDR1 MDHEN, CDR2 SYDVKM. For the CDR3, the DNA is TGTGCCAGCAGTCCCCAGGGCGGACCATATGGCTACACCTTC. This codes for CASSPQGGPYGYTF.

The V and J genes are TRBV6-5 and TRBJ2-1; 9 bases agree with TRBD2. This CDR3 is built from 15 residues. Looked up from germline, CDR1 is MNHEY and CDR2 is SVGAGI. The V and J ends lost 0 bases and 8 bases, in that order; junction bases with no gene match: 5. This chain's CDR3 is CASSYSPGLADEQFF. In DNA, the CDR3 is TGTGCCAGCAGTTACTCGCCGGGACTAGCAGATGAGCAGTTCTTC.

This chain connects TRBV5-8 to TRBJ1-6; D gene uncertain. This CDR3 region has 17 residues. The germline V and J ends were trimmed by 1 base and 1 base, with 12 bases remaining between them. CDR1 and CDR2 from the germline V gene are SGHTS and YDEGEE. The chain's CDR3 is CASSLRPPGSYNSPLHF. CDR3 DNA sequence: TGTGCCAGCAGCTTGCGCCCTCCGGGGTCCTATAATTCACCCCTCCACTTT. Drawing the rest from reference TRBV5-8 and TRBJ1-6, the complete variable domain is EAGVTQSPTHLIKTRGQQATLRCSPISGHTSVYWYQQALGLGLQFLLWYDEGEERNRGNFPPRFSGRQFPNYSSELNVNALELEDSALYLCASSLRPPGSYNSPLHFGNGTRLTVT.

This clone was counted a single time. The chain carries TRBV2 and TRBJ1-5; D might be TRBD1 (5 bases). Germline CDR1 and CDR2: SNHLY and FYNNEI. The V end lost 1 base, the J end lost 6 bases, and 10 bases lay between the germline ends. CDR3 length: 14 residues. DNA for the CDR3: TGTGCCAGCAGTGAAGGGAAGACAGTTCAGCCCCAGCATTTT. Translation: CASSEGKTVQPQHF.

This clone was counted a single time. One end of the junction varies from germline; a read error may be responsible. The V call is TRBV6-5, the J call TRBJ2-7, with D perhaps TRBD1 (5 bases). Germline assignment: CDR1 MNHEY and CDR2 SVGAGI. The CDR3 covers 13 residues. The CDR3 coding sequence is TGTGCCAGCAGTGTGTACTACCAGTGTGGGGCGTGCTTC. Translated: CASSVYYQCGACF.

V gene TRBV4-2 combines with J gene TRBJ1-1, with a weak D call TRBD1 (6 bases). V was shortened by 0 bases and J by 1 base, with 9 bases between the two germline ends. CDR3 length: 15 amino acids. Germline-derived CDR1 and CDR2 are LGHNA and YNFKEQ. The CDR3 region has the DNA TGTGCCAGCAGCCAAGATGGGGGCGGGAACACTGAAGCTTTCTTT. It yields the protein CASSQDGGGNTEAFF.

CDR3 sequence (DNA): TGCGCCAGCAGTTCTACAGGCTTCTCTGGAAACACCATATATTTT. This gives the protein CASSSTGFSGNTIYF. The chain is built from TRBV5-1 and TRBJ1-3; weak D call: TRBD1 (5 bases). The CDR3 is made up of 15 amino acids. Trimming took off 5 bases at V and 0 bases at J, with 12 bases between the two ends. Germline V gene sequence: CDR1 SGHRS, CDR2 YFSETQ.

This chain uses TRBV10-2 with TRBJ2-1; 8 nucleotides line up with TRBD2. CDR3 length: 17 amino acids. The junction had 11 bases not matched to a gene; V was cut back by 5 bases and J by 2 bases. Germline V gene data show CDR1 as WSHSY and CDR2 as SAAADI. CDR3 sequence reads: CASSLNPGLVAYNEQFF. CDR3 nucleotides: TGCGCCAGCAGTCTTAACCCGGGACTAGTGGCCTACAATGAGCAGTTCTTC.

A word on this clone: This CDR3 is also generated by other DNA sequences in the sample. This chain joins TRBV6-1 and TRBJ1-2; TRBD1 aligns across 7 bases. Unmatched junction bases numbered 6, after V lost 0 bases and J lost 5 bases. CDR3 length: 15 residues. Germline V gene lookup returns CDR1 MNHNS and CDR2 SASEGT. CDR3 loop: CASSEAPGQPYGYTF. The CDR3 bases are TGTGCCAGCAGTGAAGCACCGGGACAGCCTTATGGCTACACCTTC.

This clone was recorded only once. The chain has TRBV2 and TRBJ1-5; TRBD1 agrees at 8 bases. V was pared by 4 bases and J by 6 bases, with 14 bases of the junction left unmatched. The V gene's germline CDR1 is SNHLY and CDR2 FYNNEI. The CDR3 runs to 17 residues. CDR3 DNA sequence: TGTGCCAGCAGTGGGTTACCGGACAGGGCGAGTAGTCAGCCCCAGCATTTT. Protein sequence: CASSGLPDRASSQPQHF. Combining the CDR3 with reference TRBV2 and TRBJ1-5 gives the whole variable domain EPEVTQTPSHQVTQMGQEVILRCVPISNHLYFYWYRQILGQKVEFLVSFYNNEISEKSEIFDDQFSVERPDGSNFTLKIRSTKLEDSAMYFCASSGLPDRASSQPQHFGDGTRLSIL.

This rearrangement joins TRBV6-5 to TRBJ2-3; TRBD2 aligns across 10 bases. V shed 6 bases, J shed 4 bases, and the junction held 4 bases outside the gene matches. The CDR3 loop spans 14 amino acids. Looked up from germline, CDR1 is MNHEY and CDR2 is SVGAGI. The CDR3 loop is CASRLSGRADTQYF. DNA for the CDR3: TGTGCCAGCAGATTAAGCGGGAGGGCAGATACGCAGTATTTT.

The CDR3 loop reads CASSKSGTKETQYF. The CDR3 nucleotides read TGTGCCAGTAGTAAGTCCGGGACTAAGGAGACCCAGTACTTC. The chain couples TRBV19 to TRBJ2-5; TRBD2 agrees at 7 bases. The CDR3 extends over 14 amino acids. The V and J ends lost 4 bases and 5 bases, in that order; junction bases with no gene match: 7. Germline CDR1 reads LNHDA; CDR2 reads SQIVND (reference sequence). The whole variable domain, remainder taken from reference TRBV19 and TRBJ2-5, is DGGITQSPKYLFRKEGQNVTLSCEQNLNHDAMYWYRQDPGQGLRLIYYSQIVNDFQKGDIAEGYSVSREKKESFPLTVTSAQKNPTAFYLCASSKSGTKETQYFGPGTRLLVL.

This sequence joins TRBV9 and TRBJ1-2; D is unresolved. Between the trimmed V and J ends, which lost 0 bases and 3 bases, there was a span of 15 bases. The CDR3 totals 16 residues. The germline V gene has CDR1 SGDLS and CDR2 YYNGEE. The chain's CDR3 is CASSVDPRGYDYGYTF. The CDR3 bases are TGTGCCAGCAGCGTAGACCCCCGGGGATATGACTATGGCTACACCTTC.

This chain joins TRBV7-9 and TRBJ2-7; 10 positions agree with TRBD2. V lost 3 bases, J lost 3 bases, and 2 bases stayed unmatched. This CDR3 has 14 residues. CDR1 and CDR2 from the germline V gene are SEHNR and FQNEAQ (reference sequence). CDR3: CASSFLAGDYEQYF. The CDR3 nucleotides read TGTGCCAGCAGCTTTCTAGCGGGAGACTACGAGCAGTACTTC. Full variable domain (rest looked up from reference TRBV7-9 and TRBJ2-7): DTGVSQNPRHKITKRGQNVTFRCDPISEHNRLYWYRQTLGQGPEFLTYFQNEAQLEKSRLLSDRFSAERPKGSFSTLEIQRTEQGDSAMYLCASSFLAGDYEQYFGPGTRLTVT.

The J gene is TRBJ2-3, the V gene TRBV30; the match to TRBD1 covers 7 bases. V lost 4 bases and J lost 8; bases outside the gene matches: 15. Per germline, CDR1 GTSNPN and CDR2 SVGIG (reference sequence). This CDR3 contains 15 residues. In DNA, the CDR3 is TGTGCCTGGACTCCAGAAGGGACAGTTGCTGGTACGCAGTATTTT. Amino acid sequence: CAWTPEGTVAGTQYF.

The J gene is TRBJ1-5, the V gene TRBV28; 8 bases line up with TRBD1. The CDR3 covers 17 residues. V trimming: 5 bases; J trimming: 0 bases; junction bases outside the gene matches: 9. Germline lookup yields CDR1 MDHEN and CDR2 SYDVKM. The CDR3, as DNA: TGTGCCAGCAGTCCCCAGGGGACAGGTGATAGCAATCAGCCCCAGCATTTT. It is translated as CASSPQGTGDSNQPQHF.

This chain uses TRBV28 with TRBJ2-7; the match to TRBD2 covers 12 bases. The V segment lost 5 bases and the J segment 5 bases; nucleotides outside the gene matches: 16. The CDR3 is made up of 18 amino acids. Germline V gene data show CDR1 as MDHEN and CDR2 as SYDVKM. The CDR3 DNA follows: TGTGCCAGCAGTAATGTCCCTCTGACTAGCGGGAGCCCAGACGAGCAGTACTTC. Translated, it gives CASSNVPLTSGSPDEQYF.

The CDR3 region is CASSHSIQGFRYNEQFF. The CDR3 DNA sequence: TGTGCCAGCAGCCATTCTATACAGGGATTCAGGTACAATGAGCAGTTCTTC. The gene calls are TRBV16 and TRBJ2-1; D is possibly TRBD1 (6 bases). V lost 3 bases and J lost 4, with 19 bases in between. Germline V gene lookup returns CDR1 KGHSY and CDR2 FQNENV. This CDR3 has 17 residues.

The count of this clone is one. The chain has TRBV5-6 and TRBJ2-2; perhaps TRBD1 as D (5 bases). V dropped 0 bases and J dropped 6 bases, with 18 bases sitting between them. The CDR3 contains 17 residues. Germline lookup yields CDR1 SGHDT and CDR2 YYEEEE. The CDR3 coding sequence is TGTGCCAGCAGCTTGGGCAGGGCGGATGATTATCCCGGGGAGCTGTTTTTT. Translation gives CASSLGRADDYPGELFF.

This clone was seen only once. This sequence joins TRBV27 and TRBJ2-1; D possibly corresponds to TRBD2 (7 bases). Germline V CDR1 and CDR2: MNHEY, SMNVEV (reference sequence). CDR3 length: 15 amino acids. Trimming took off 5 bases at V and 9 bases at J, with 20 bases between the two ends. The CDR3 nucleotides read TGTGCCAGCAGTCCACTAGGGAAGGGGGAGGGTGAGCAGTTCTTC. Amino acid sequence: CASSPLGKGEGEQFF.

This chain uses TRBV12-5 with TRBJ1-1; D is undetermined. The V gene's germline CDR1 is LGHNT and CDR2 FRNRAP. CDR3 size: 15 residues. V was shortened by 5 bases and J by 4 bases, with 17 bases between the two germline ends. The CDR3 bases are TGTGCTAGTGGTGAGACCGGCCCCCGGGGCACTGAAGCTTTCTTT. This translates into CASGETGPRGTEAFF. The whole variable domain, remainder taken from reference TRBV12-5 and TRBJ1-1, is DARVTQTPRHKVTEMGQEVTMRCQPILGHNTVFWYRQTMMQGLELLAYFRNRAPLDDSGMPKDRFSAEMPDATLATLKIQPSEPRDSAVYFCASGETGPRGTEAFFGQGTRLTVV.

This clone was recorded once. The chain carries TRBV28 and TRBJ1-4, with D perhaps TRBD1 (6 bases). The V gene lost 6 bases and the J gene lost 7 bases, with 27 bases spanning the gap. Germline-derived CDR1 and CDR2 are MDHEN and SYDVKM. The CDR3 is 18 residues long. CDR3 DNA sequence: TGTGCCAGCAGCCTCATCGACAGGTCGTTCGCGCAACGTGAAAAACTGTTTTTT. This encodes CASSLIDRSFAQREKLFF. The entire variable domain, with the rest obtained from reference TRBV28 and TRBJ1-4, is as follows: DVKVTQSSRYLVKRTGEKVFLECVQDMDHENMFWYRQDPGLGLRLIYFSYDVKMKEKGDIPEGYSVSREKKERFSLILESASTNQTSMYLCASSLIDRSFAQREKLFFGSGTQLSVL.

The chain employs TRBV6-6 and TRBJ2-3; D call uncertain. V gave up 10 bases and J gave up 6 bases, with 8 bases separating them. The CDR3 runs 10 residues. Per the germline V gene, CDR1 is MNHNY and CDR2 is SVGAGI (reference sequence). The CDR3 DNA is TGTGCCAACCCTAGGGATACGCAGTATTTT. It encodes CANPRDTQYF.

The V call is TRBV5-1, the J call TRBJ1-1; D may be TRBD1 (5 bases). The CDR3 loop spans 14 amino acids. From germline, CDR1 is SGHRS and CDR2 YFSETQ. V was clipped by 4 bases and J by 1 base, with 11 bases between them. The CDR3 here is CASSGPGENTEAFF. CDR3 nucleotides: TGCGCCAGCAGCGGGCCGGGGGAGAACACTGAAGCTTTCTTT.

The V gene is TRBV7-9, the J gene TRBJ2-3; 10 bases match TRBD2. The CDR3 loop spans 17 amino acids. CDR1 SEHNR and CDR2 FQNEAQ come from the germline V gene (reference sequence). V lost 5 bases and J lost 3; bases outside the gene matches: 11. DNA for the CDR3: TGTGCCAGCAGCCCAAAGCGGGAGGGCTTTTCGACAGATACGCAGTATTTT. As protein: CASSPKREGFSTDTQYF.

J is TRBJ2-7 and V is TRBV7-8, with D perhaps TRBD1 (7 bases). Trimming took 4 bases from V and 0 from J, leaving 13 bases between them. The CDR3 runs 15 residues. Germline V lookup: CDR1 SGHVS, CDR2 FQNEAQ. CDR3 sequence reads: CASSYYQGGSYEQYF. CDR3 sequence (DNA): TGTGCCAGCAGCTACTACCAGGGGGGCTCCTACGAGCAGTACTTC.

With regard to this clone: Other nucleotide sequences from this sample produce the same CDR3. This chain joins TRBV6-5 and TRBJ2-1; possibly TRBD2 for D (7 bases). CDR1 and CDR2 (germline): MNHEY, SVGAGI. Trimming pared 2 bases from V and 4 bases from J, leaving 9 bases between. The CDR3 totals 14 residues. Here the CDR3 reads CASSYRGGYNEQFF. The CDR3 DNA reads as TGTGCCAGCAGTTACAGGGGGGGGTACAATGAGCAGTTCTTC.

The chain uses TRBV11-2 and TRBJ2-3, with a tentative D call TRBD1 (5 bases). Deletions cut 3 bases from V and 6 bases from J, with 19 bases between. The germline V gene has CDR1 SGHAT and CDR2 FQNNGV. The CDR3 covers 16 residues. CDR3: CASSFVPGDSWDTQYF. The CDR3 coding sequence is TGTGCCAGCAGCTTCGTGCCAGGTGACAGTTGGGATACGCAGTATTTT. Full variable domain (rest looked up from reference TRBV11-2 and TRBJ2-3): EAGVAQSPRYKIIEKRQSVAFWCNPISGHATLYWYQQILGQGPKLLIQFQNNGVVDDSQLPKDRFSAERLKGVDSTLKIQPAKLEDSAVYLCASSFVPGDSWDTQYFGPGTRLTVL.

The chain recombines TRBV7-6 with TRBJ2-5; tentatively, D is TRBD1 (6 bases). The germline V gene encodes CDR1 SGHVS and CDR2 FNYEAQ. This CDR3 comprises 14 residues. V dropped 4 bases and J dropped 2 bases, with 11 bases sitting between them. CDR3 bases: TGTGCCAGCAGCTCCCAGGGGAAACAAGAGACCCAGTACTTC. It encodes CASSSQGKQETQYF.

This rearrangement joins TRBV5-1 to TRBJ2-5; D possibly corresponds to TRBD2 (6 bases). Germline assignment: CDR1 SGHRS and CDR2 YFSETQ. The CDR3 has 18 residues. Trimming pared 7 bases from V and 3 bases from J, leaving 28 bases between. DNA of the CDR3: TGCGCCAGCGGCCGAACCCAAACCGGGACCCCGGGGGAAGAGACCCAGTACTTC. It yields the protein CASGRTQTGTPGEETQYF. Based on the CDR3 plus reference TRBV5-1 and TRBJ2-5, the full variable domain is KAGVTQTPRYLIKTRGQQVTLSCSPISGHRSVSWYQQTPGQGLQFLFEYFSETQRNKGNFPGRFSGRQFSNSRSEMNVSTLELGDSALYLCASGRTQTGTPGEETQYFGPGTRLLVL.

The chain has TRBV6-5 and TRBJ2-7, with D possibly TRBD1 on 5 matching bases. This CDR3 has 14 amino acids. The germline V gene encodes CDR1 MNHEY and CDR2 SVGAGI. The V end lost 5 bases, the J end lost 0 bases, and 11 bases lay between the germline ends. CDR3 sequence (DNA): TGTGCCAGCAGTCCCCGACAGTCCTCCTACGAGCAGTACTTC. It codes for CASSPRQSSYEQYF.